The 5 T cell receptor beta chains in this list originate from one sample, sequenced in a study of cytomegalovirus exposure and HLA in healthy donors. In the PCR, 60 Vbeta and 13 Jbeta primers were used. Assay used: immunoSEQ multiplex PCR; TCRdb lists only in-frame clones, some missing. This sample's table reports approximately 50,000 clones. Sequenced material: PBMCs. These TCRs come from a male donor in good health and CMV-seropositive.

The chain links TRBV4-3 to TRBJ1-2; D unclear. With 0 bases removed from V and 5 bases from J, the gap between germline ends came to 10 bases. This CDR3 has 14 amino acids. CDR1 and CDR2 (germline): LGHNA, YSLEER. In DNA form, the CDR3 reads TGCGCCAGCAGCCAAGAGGTGGGCGGGTATGGCTACACCTTC. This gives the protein CASSQEVGGYGYTF.

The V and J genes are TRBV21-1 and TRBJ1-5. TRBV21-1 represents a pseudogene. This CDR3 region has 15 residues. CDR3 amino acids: CASSTGETSNQPQHF. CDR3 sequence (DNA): TGTGCCAGCAGCACCGGGGAGACTAGCAATCAGCCCCAGCATTTT.

The CDR3 region is CASTGDRDAYGYTF. In nucleotides, the CDR3 is TGTGCCAGCACCGGGGACAGGGATGCTTATGGCTACACCTTC. The chain employs TRBV7-9 and TRBJ1-2; 9 bases align to TRBD1. There are 14 residues in the CDR3. V lost 7 bases and J lost 5; bases outside the gene matches: 8. Germline lookup yields CDR1 SEHNR and CDR2 FQNEAQ (reference sequence). Together with reference TRBV7-9 and TRBJ1-2, the CDR3 gives the full variable domain: DTGVSQNPRHKITKRGQNVTFRCDPISEHNRLYWYRQTLGQGPEFLTYFQNEAQLEKSRLLSDRFSAERPKGSFSTLEIQRTEQGDSAMYLCASTGDRDAYGYTFGSGTRLTVV.

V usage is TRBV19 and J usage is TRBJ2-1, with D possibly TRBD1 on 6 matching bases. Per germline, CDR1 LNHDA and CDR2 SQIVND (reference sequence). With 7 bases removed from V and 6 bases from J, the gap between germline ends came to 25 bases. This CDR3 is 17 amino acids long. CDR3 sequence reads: CASTGKGGGLLGNEQFF. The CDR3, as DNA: TGTGCCAGTACCGGGAAGGGTGGGGGCTTGTTAGGCAATGAGCAGTTCTTC. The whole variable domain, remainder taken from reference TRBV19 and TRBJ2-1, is DGGITQSPKYLFRKEGQNVTLSCEQNLNHDAMYWYRQDPGQGLRLIYYSQIVNDFQKGDIAEGYSVSREKKESFPLTVTSAQKNPTAFYLCASTGKGGGLLGNEQFFGPGTRLTVL.

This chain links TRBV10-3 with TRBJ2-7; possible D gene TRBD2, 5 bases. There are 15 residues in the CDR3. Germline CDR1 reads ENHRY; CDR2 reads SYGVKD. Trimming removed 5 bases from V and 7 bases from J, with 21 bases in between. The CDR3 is CAISLRAGTEGEQYF. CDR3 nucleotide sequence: TGTGCCATCAGTCTGAGGGCCGGAACAGAGGGAGAGCAGTACTTC.